This TCR beta chain was identified during a study of Ad26.COV2.S vaccination and SARS-CoV-2 variants. Overall study context: Donor joined the COV1001 Ad26.COV2.S trial arm. The vaccine Ad26.COV2.S was put into the muscle once, or twice with 56 days between. Broader study findings: Placebo recipients had lower spike-specific TCR breadth than vaccine recipients.

Germline CDR1 MNHEY, CDR2 SVGAGI. V was pared by 8 bases and J by 1 base, with 17 bases between. The CDR3 spans 15 residues. Repertoires were generated with immunoSEQ multiplex PCR, while TCRdb's copy carries only in-frame clones and drops some. The table lists about 250,000 clones, about 90% of them singletons. Described treatment: over 15 received Ad26.COV2.S at low or high dose, single or two shots; roughly 5 received placebo; per-sample allocation not given. Specimens were obtained on day 63 following the first vaccine or placebo injection. An adult donor aged 18-55 years was enrolled in Boston. As concerns this clone: The antigen is unknown.

The gene calls are TRBV6-5 and TRBJ2-5; D could derive from TRBD1 or TRBD2 (5 bases each). The sequence came from a person between 18 and 60 years old who received the Ad26.COV2.S COVID-19 vaccine or a placebo. The material sequenced was peripheral blood, taken in a trial of Ad26.COV2.S vaccine versus placebo. CDR3 residues: CASGPGTAGQETQYF. The CDR3 bases are TGTGCCAGCGGCCCTGGGACGGCGGGCCAAGAGACCCAGTACTTC.